The rows below give T cell receptor beta chains drawn from one sample of a study of CD8 T cells in ankylosing spondylitis. TCRdb re-derived calls from the 5' RACE reads in MiXCR, one entry per CDR3 protein. This table holds more than 110,000 distinct CDR3 sequences, roughly 8.3% found once. The sequencing sample was made of synovial fluid, either unsorted or a sorted T cell fraction (not recorded which). The receptors originated from a male donor with ankylosing spondylitis. Both conserved end residues are part of each CDR3. The D gene is left open where the match is weak. Some rows mark clone size as missing; the rest say once, few, many or name a class of expanded clone.

>TRBV7-9|NA|13|TRBJ2-7|many
TGTGCCAGCAGCTTCGCGGGGCCGAGCGAGCAGTACTTC
CASSFAGPSEQYF
>TRBV12-3/TRBV12-4|NA|16|TRBJ2-2|many
TGTGCCAGCAGTAGGGACATTTATCCGAACACCGGGGAGCTGTTTTTT
CASSRDIYPNTGELFF
>TRBV27|TRBD1|14|TRBJ1-1|many
TGTGCCAGCAGAGTTCCCAGCGGGACAGGGAAAGCTTTCTTT
CASRVPSGTGKAFF
>TRBV12-3/TRBV12-4|NA|14|TRBJ1-2|many
TGTGCCAGCAGGGGGACGGCAGCTAACTATGGCTACACCTTC
CASRGTAANYGYTF
>TRBV7-9|TRBD1|16|TRBJ1-2|few
TGTGCCAGCAGCTCATTTTTGGGGACAGGGGAAGGCGGCTACACCTTC
CASSSFLGTGEGGYTF
>TRBV28|TRBD1|15|TRBJ2-7|many
TGTGCCAGCAGTCCACCGGACAGGGGGGCAAAGGAGCAGTACTTC
CASSPPDRGAKEQYF
>TRBV5-1|NA|14|TRBJ2-3|many
TGCGCCAGCAGCACTACGGAGACGGCAGATACGCAGTATTTT
CASSTTETADTQYF
>TRBV5-1|NA|13|TRBJ1-2|many
TGCGCCAGCAGCTTGGTGGGGCTCGATGGCTACACCTTC
CASSLVGLDGYTF
>TRBV12-3/TRBV12-4|TRBD1|14|TRBJ1-1|many
TGTGCCAGCAGTTTAGAGCAGGGGGTTACTGAAGCTTTCTTT
CASSLEQGVTEAFF
>TRBV4-3|NA|15|TRBJ2-7|NA
TGCGCCAGCAGCCAAGATTATGGGACGCCCTACGAGCAGTACTTC
CASSQDYGTPYEQYF
>TRBV11-2|TRBD1|16|TRBJ1-4|few
TGTGCCAGCAGCTTACGGACAGGGCGGGGGAGTGAAAAACTGTTTTTT
CASSLRTGRGSEKLFF
>TRBV6-5|NA|13|TRBJ1-1|many
TGTGCCAGCAGTTACTCCGAAGGAACTGAAGCTTTCTTT
CASSYSEGTEAFF
>TRBV20-1|TRBD2|15|TRBJ2-1|few
TGCAGTGCCACCGGGACTAGCGGGAGGTACAATGAGCAGTTCTTC
CSATGTSGRYNEQFF
>TRBV11-2|TRBD1|12|TRBJ2-1|many
TGTGCCAGCAGCCTAGGACAGGCCCAGCAGTTCTTC
CASSLGQAQQFF
>TRBV5-1|NA|15|TRBJ1-1|NA
TGCGCCAGCAGCTTGGATACGGGGATGAACACTGAAGCTTTCTTT
CASSLDTGMNTEAFF
>TRBV25-1|NA|13|TRBJ1-4|NA
TGTGCCAGCAGTGAGGGGACTCCGGGGAAACTGTTTTTT
CASSEGTPGKLFF
>TRBV29-1|NA|14|TRBJ1-2|many
TGCAGCGTGGTGACCTCCCCGTGGAGCTATGGCTACACCTTC
CSVVTSPWSYGYTF
>TRBV2|NA|12|TRBJ1-4|NA
TGTGCCTCCCAGACGACGGGGGAAAAACTGTTTTTT
CASQTTGEKLFF
>TRBV7-2|TRBD1|15|TRBJ1-5|many
TGTGCCAGCAGCTTGTTGACACAGGGGAATCAGCCCCAGCATTTT
CASSLLTQGNQPQHF
>TRBV2|TRBD1|16|TRBJ2-6|NA
TGTGCCAGCAGGACCGGGACAGCCTCTGGGGCCAACGTCCTGACTTTC
CASRTGTASGANVLTF
>TRBV21-1|NA|13|TRBJ1-2|many
TGTGCCAGCACCTGTCCAGAATTAGATGGCTACACCTTC
CASTCPELDGYTF
>TRBV3-1|NA|14|TRBJ1-6|few
TGTGCCAGCAGCCGGAAGTCTGGCAATTCACCCCTCCACTTT
CASSRKSGNSPLHF
>TRBV5-1|NA|13|TRBJ2-7|few
TGCGCCAGCAGCTTCTCGGGGATCTACGAGCAGTACTTC
CASSFSGIYEQYF
>TRBV9|TRBD1|15|TRBJ2-2|NA
TGTGCCAGCAGCGTGGCAGGGGGCGTGATCGGGGAGCTGTTTTTT
CASSVAGGVIGELFF
>TRBV29-1|NA|13|TRBJ2-5|NA
TGCAGCGTTGACGGAGGGTCTCTGGAGACCCAGTACTTC
CSVDGGSLETQYF
>TRBV5-1|NA|16|TRBJ1-3|many
TGCGCCAGCAGCAGTTCCGGGCCGAGCTCTGGAAACACCATATATTTT
CASSSSGPSSGNTIYF